This T cell receptor (beta chain) was identified in a study of monozygotic twins with cystic fibrosis. As regards this clone: Its antigen is not identified.

Sequencing used immunoSEQ multiplex PCR; TCRdb keeps in-frame clones, though not all of them. The sample records about 22,000 clones, 95% to 98% being singletons. Whole-study findings and limits: V usage most resembled the co-twin in 13 of 16 pairs. The repertoire was suggested to be naive-dominated, clonality median 0.0095. Unrelated CF individuals shared fewer identical clonotypes than monozygotic CF twins.

The V and J ends lost 9 bases and 0 bases respectively, with 12 bases between them. The CDR3 length is 14 residues. Germline CDR1 and CDR2: LNHDA and SQIVND (reference sequence). The chain links TRBV19 to TRBJ1-5; D ambiguous. This clonotype was obtained from a girl aged 10 to 17 with cystic fibrosis. What was sequenced was blood. The CDR3 nucleotides read TGTGCCAGCAATAGGGCAGTTAGCAATCAGCCCCAGCATTTT. As protein: CASNRAVSNQPQHF. The entire variable domain, with the rest obtained from reference TRBV19 and TRBJ1-5, is as follows: DGGITQSPKYLFRKEGQNVTLSCEQNLNHDAMYWYRQDPGQGLRLIYYSQIVNDFQKGDIAEGYSVSREKKESFPLTVTSAQKNPTAFYLCASNRAVSNQPQHFGDGTRLSIL.